Following are 24 T cell receptor beta chains from one sample sequenced in a study of PD-L1 blockade in urothelial cancer. Sample time point: pretreatment peripheral blood. Clones were sequenced by immunoSEQ multiplex PCR, and TCRdb holds only the in-frame ones, with some missing. The data hold some 120,000 clones, with around 84% observed a single time. Specimen: PBMCs, collected around atezolizumab (anti-PD-L1) treatment. The receptors were gathered from a man aged 50 or older with urothelial cancer.

In DNA form, the CDR3 reads TGTGCCAGCAGCTTAGCGTTAATGCAGGGGGCCAACGTCCTGACTTTC. Translating gives CASSLALMQGANVLTF. The chain carries TRBV7-6 and TRBJ2-6; D remains unclear. This CDR3 contains 16 residues. Trimming shortened V by 0 bases and J by 4 bases, and 10 bases separated the two germline ends. Looked up from germline, CDR1 is SGHVS and CDR2 is FNYEAQ.

This clone has a handful of counts. The chain combines TRBV5-6 with TRBJ2-7; D is possibly TRBD2 (6 bases). The CDR3 totals 13 residues. CDR1 SGHDT and CDR2 YYEEEE come from the germline V gene. V shed 1 base and J shed 6 bases, with 11 bases lying between them. CDR3 loop: CASSLYYSGEQYF. The DNA of the CDR3 is TGTGCCAGCAGCTTGTACTATAGCGGCGAGCAGTACTTC.

CDR3 loop: CASSLVQGTDTQYF. The CDR3 DNA follows: TGTGCCAGCAGTTTGGTGCAGGGAACAGATACGCAGTATTTT. J is TRBJ2-3 and V is TRBV27; D may be TRBD1 (5 bases). This CDR3 region has 14 residues. V dropped 3 bases and J dropped 3 bases, with 10 bases sitting between them. In germline, CDR1 is MNHEY, CDR2 SMNVEV (reference sequence).

The chain carries TRBV19 and TRBJ1-1; TRBD1 is a possible D gene (6 bases). Trimming shortened V by 4 bases and J by 8 bases, and 11 bases separated the two germline ends. This CDR3 is 12 amino acids long. Germline CDR1 reads LNHDA; CDR2 reads SQIVND (reference sequence). The CDR3 DNA sequence: TGTGCCAGTAGTAGAACAGGGTGGGAAGCTTTCTTT. It yields the protein CASSRTGWEAFF.

V and J are TRBV6-5 and TRBJ1-6, with 10 positions matching TRBD1. CDR1 and CDR2 from the germline V gene are MNHEY and SVGAGI. This CDR3 has 15 amino acids. The J segment lost 5 bases and the V segment lost 7 bases, leaving 5 bases of the junction unmatched. For the CDR3, the DNA is TGTGCCAGCATGCGGGACAGGGGTCATAATTCACCCCTCCACTTT. It is translated as CASMRDRGHNSPLHF.

The V and J genes are TRBV29-1 and TRBJ1-3; D call uncertain. The CDR3 is 12 amino acids. The germline V gene has CDR1 SQVTM and CDR2 ANQGSEA. V was clipped by 4 bases and J by 2 bases, with 6 bases between them. CDR3 in DNA: TGCAGCGTTGTGGGAGCTGGAAACACCATATATTTT. It codes for CSVVGAGNTIYF.

This clone came up once. V usage is TRBV5-1 and J usage is TRBJ2-7; 8 bases match TRBD1. V lost 2 bases, J lost 7 bases, and 11 bases stayed unmatched. Germline V gene data show CDR1 as SGHRS and CDR2 as YFSETQ. CDR3 length equals 15 residues. CDR3 amino acids: CASSFGSARGLEQYF. The DNA for the CDR3 is TGCGCCAGCAGCTTCGGCTCGGCCAGGGGGCTTGAGCAGTACTTC.

This chain connects TRBV7-9 to TRBJ1-1; 7 bases match TRBD1. J was trimmed by 2 bases and V by 5 bases; bases with no gene match: 5. Germline values: CDR1 SEHNR, CDR2 FQNEAQ (reference sequence). The CDR3 runs 14 residues. CDR3 DNA: TGTGCCAGCAGCCAGACAGGGAGCAACACTGAAGCTTTCTTT. It codes for CASSQTGSNTEAFF.

This sequence joins TRBV2 and TRBJ2-1, with 10 bases aligning to TRBD2. There are 16 residues in the CDR3. V trimming: 7 bases; J trimming: 9 bases; junction bases outside the gene matches: 15. In germline, CDR1 is SNHLY, CDR2 FYNNEI. CDR3 loop: CASTTWASGRGIEQFF. CDR3 nucleotide sequence: TGTGCCAGCACCACTTGGGCTAGCGGGAGAGGGATTGAGCAGTTCTTC.

The table lists this clone with many counts. The genes are TRBV19 and TRBJ1-4, with D hard to call. The length of the CDR3 is 15 residues. The ends were cut back, 3 bases at V and 0 bases at J, with 8 bases in the middle. Germline V gene data show CDR1 as LNHDA and CDR2 as SQIVND (reference sequence). CDR3 in DNA: TGTGCCAGTAGTATTGAGCTTGCAACTAATGAAAAACTGTTTTTT. This sequence encodes CASSIELATNEKLFF.

The chain has TRBV5-6 and TRBJ2-3; D may be TRBD2 (5 bases). Germline V CDR1 and CDR2: SGHDT, YYEEEE. Trimming cost V 0 bases and J 0 bases, with 8 bases left between them. The CDR3 spans 15 residues. CDR3 sequence (DNA): TGTGCCAGCAGCTTGGTAGCGCCTAGCACAGATACGCAGTATTTT. This translates into CASSLVAPSTDTQYF.

The CDR3 is CASSQQRAPTDTQYF. The CDR3 coding sequence is TGTGCCAGCAGCCAACAGCGGGCGCCCACAGATACGCAGTATTTT. This chain uses TRBV14 with TRBJ2-3; D may be TRBD2 (6 bases). Trimming took 2 bases from V and 2 from J, leaving 11 bases between them. The CDR3 is 15 amino acids. CDR1 SGHDN and CDR2 FVKESK come from the germline V gene.

This rearrangement joins TRBV5-1 to TRBJ2-1, with 9 bases lining up with TRBD2. Germline CDR1 SGHRS, CDR2 YFSETQ. V was clipped by 3 bases and J by 8 bases; unmatched bases: 9. This CDR3 has 15 residues. CDR3 bases: TGCGCCAGCAGCTACGGACTAGCGCCCTTCTATGAGCAGTTCTTC. It specifies CASSYGLAPFYEQFF. The complete variable domain, with remaining parts taken from reference TRBV5-1 and TRBJ2-1, reads KAGVTQTPRYLIKTRGQQVTLSCSPISGHRSVSWYQQTPGQGLQFLFEYFSETQRNKGNFPGRFSGRQFSNSRSEMNVSTLELGDSALYLCASSYGLAPFYEQFFGPGTRLTVL.

V gene TRBV9 combines with J gene TRBJ2-5; D not certain. From germline, CDR1 is SGDLS and CDR2 YYNGEE. The CDR3 spans 14 residues. Trimming pared 4 bases from V and 0 bases from J, leaving 10 bases between. In nucleotides, the CDR3 is TGTGCCAGCAGCCCCAGGTCTAACCAAGAGACCCAGTACTTC. As protein: CASSPRSNQETQYF.

The chain couples TRBV6-6 to TRBJ2-2; TRBD1 agrees at 9 bases. Losses at the gene ends were 2 bases for V and 8 bases for J; bases not matched to a gene: 3. The CDR3 contains 14 residues. CDR1 MNHNY and CDR2 SVGAGI come from the germline V gene (reference sequence). This CDR3 reads CASSYGTGKGELFF. CDR3 DNA sequence: TGTGCCAGCAGTTACGGGACAGGGAAGGGGGAGCTGTTTTTT.

V gene TRBV28 combines with J gene TRBJ2-1, with 9 bases identical to TRBD1. The CDR3 loop spans 15 amino acids. Germline CDR1 MDHEN, CDR2 SYDVKM. Trimming cost V 5 bases and J 2 bases; bases outside gene matches: 4. The DNA for the CDR3 is TGTGCCAGCAGTCCCGGGACAGGGCCCTACAATGAGCAGTTCTTC. Encoded protein: CASSPGTGPYNEQFF.

The chain is built from TRBV11-2 and TRBJ2-3; D might be TRBD2 (6 bases). Trimming stripped 3 bases from V and 5 bases from J, with 15 bases between. CDR1 is SGHAT, CDR2 FQNNGV, per germline. The CDR3 is 15 amino acids. The CDR3 region is CASSFGAGSVDTQYF. Here the CDR3 DNA reads TGTGCCAGCAGCTTCGGGGCGGGATCGGTAGATACGCAGTATTTT.

The rearrangement links TRBV5-6 to TRBJ2-7; D gene uncertain. The V gene's germline CDR1 is SGHDT and CDR2 YYEEEE. This CDR3 has 12 residues. V lost 2 bases and J lost 3, with 6 bases in between. CDR3 loop: CASSFSRYEQYF. CDR3 nucleotides: TGTGCCAGCAGCTTTTCGCGCTACGAGCAGTACTTC.

This chain uses TRBV6-5 with TRBJ2-3, with D perhaps matching TRBD1 (5 bases). The CDR3 is made up of 13 amino acids. V shed 4 bases and J shed 2 bases, with 7 bases lying between them. Looked up from germline, CDR1 is MNHEY and CDR2 is SVGAGI. The DNA of the CDR3 is TGTGCCAGCAGTTGGGGCGACACAGATACGCAGTATTTT. Residues: CASSWGDTDTQYF.

Only one count was recorded for this clone. The V and J genes are TRBV4-2 and TRBJ2-1; 9 bases fit TRBD2. J was trimmed by 7 bases and V by 0 bases; bases with no gene match: 10. This CDR3 is 17 amino acids long. The germline CDR1 and CDR2 sequences are LGHNA and YNFKEQ. The DNA for the CDR3 is TGTGCCAGCAGCCAAGATACATTGGCGGGAGGGCGGAATGAGCAGTTCTTC. This codes for CASSQDTLAGGRNEQFF.

The chain employs TRBV4-2 and TRBJ2-7, with D unresolved. The V gene's germline CDR1 is LGHNA and CDR2 YNFKEQ. V was trimmed by 0 bases and J by 0 bases, leaving 12 bases between them. CDR3 length: 16 residues. The CDR3 bases are TGTGCCAGCAGCCAAGATCTCACGGCGGCCTCCTACGAGCAGTACTTC. This codes for CASSQDLTAASYEQYF.

This clone was recorded once. The V call is TRBV5-1, the J call TRBJ1-6; D unresolved. The length of the CDR3 is 13 residues. Germline V lookup: CDR1 SGHRS, CDR2 YFSETQ. Trimming took off 0 bases at V and 6 bases at J, with 4 bases between the two ends. The chain's CDR3 is CASSLDRNSPLHF. The CDR3 DNA follows: TGCGCCAGCAGCTTGGATCGTAATTCACCCCTCCACTTT. The whole variable domain, filled in from reference TRBV5-1 and TRBJ1-6, reads KAGVTQTPRYLIKTRGQQVTLSCSPISGHRSVSWYQQTPGQGLQFLFEYFSETQRNKGNFPGRFSGRQFSNSRSEMNVSTLELGDSALYLCASSLDRNSPLHFGNGTRLTVT.

The chain joins TRBV5-1 to TRBJ2-7, with D possibly matching TRBD1 (6 bases). The germline V gene encodes CDR1 SGHRS and CDR2 YFSETQ. With 4 bases removed from V and 3 bases from J, the gap between germline ends came to 23 bases. CDR3 length equals 17 residues. CDR3 loop: CASSTSGTQGAVYEQYF. As DNA, the CDR3 is TGCGCCAGCAGCACATCCGGGACACAGGGAGCGGTCTACGAGCAGTACTTC.

The rearrangement uses TRBV6-1 and TRBJ1-5; D is ambiguous. This CDR3 contains 14 residues. Germline V gene lookup returns CDR1 MNHNS and CDR2 SASEGT. The ends were cut back, 4 bases at V and 1 base at J, with 8 bases in the middle. The CDR3 DNA follows: TGTGCCAGCAGTGCGGGAGTCAGCAATCAGCCCCAGCATTTT. The encoded protein is CASSAGVSNQPQHF.